One and the same sample provided the 7 T cell receptor beta chains below, sequenced in a study of cytomegalovirus exposure and HLA in healthy donors. A multiplex PCR was run with 60 Vbeta primers and 13 Jbeta primers. Using immunoSEQ multiplex PCR, the repertoire was profiled, and TCRdb retains in-frame clones only, with some absent. The sample carries 100,000 or so clones, around 63% recorded once. The sequenced material came from PBMCs. The receptors here all came from a man younger than 45 in good health and CMV-seronegative.

The chain couples TRBV7-9 to TRBJ2-3; 7 positions agree with TRBD2. The junction had 8 bases not matched to a gene; V was cut back by 5 bases and J by 0 bases. CDR1 and CDR2 from the germline V gene are SEHNR and FQNEAQ (reference sequence). The CDR3 consists of 16 residues. The DNA of the CDR3 is TGTGCCAGCAGCCTTCGACTAGCAACTAGCACAGATACGCAGTATTTT. Its translation is CASSLRLATSTDTQYF.

This clone was observed a few times. The chain uses TRBV4-1 and TRBJ2-3, with 9 bases lining up with TRBD2. This CDR3 is built from 21 residues. CDR1 is MGHRA, CDR2 YSYEKL, per germline. The junction had 24 bases not matched to a gene; V was cut back by 3 bases and J by 5 bases. The chain's CDR3 is CASSHGVKKGRGGEHIDTQYF. DNA of the CDR3: TGCGCCAGCAGCCACGGAGTAAAGAAAGGGCGCGGGGGGGAACACATAGATACGCAGTATTTT.

The chain has TRBV5-1 and TRBJ2-7, with 14 bases identical to TRBD2. Trimming removed 6 bases from V and 4 bases from J; junction bases left unmatched: 15. CDR1 and CDR2 from the germline V gene are SGHRS and YFSETQ. CDR3 size: 18 residues. CDR3 sequence: CASKTGNVGTSGSYEQYF. The CDR3 nucleotides are TGCGCCAGCAAGACGGGGAACGTCGGGACTAGCGGGAGTTACGAGCAGTACTTC.

This sequence joins TRBV27 and TRBJ1-4; tentative D call: TRBD1 (5 bases). CDR3 size: 14 residues. The V end was cut by 6 bases, the J end by 7 bases, with 15 bases between. Germline assignment: CDR1 MNHEY and CDR2 SMNVEV (reference sequence). The CDR3 loop reads CASSLGQLSEKLFF. Written as DNA, the CDR3 is TGTGCCAGCAGCCTGGGGCAGTTGAGTGAAAAACTGTTTTTT.

V gene TRBV4-3 combines with J gene TRBJ2-3; perhaps TRBD2 as D (6 bases). The CDR3 has 15 residues. Germline CDR1 reads LGHNA; CDR2 reads YSLEER. Trimming removed 4 bases from V and 2 bases from J, with 13 bases in between. The CDR3 bases are TGCGCCAGCAGCCGGAAGGGACTCCCCACAGATACGCAGTATTTT. This gives the protein CASSRKGLPTDTQYF.

This clone came up once. The chain has TRBV25-1 and TRBJ2-7, with 10 positions matching TRBD1. Germline values: CDR1 MGHDK, CDR2 SYGVNS. The V gene end was trimmed by 1 base and the J gene end by 5 bases; junction bases not matched to a gene: 8. The CDR3 length is 16 residues. The CDR3 loop reads CASSELGTGAADEQYF. As DNA, the CDR3 is TGTGCCAGCAGTGAATTAGGGACAGGGGCGGCGGACGAGCAGTACTTC.

The chain couples TRBV7-9 to TRBJ2-1; perhaps TRBD1 as D (6 bases). V lost 0 bases and J 3 bases, leaving 12 bases between the germline ends. Germline values: CDR1 SEHNR, CDR2 FQNEAQ (reference sequence). The CDR3 covers 16 residues. Here the CDR3 reads CASSLARTENYNEQFF. CDR3 DNA sequence: TGTGCCAGCAGCTTAGCGAGGACAGAGAACTACAATGAGCAGTTCTTC.